The 32 T cell receptor beta chains presented below share a single source sample, sequenced in a study of OX40 agonist ivuxolimab in advanced cancers. Sequencing used immunoSEQ multiplex PCR; TCRdb keeps in-frame clones, though not all of them. The sample lists 70,000 to 95,000 clones, around 88% occurring once. The sample in question was CD4+ or CD8+ T cells sorted from blood, obtained in a trial of the OX40 agonist ivuxolimab. The origin of the receptors is an adult with an advanced solid tumor such as melanoma, head and neck, liver or kidney cancer.

V is TRBV27 and J is TRBJ1-6, with D tentatively TRBD1 (5 bases). The CDR3 is made up of 14 amino acids. In germline, CDR1 is MNHEY, CDR2 SMNVEV (reference sequence). Deletions cut 8 bases from V and 9 bases from J, with 17 bases between. In DNA form, the CDR3 reads TGTGCCAGCCGACGGACAAAATCGGTTTCACCCCTCCACTTT. This encodes CASRRTKSVSPLHF.

V usage is TRBV28 and J usage is TRBJ1-5, with 9 bases aligning to TRBD1. CDR1 is MDHEN and CDR2 is SYDVKM in the germline V gene. The CDR3 is 15 amino acids. The ends lost 5 bases at V and 2 bases at J; junction bases unmatched: 4. The CDR3 sequence is CASSPWDRGNQPQHF. In nucleotides, the CDR3 is TGTGCCAGCAGTCCCTGGGACAGGGGCAATCAGCCCCAGCATTTT.

This rearrangement joins TRBV6-5 to TRBJ2-7, with D unresolved. Germline CDR1 reads MNHEY; CDR2 reads SVGAGI. The CDR3 runs to 13 residues. V was clipped by 2 bases and J by 1 base, with 6 bases between them. CDR3 in DNA: TGTGCCAGCAGTTACGGCGGTTCCTACGAGCAGTACTTC. Amino acids: CASSYGGSYEQYF.

The chain links TRBV7-8 to TRBJ1-5; D is unresolved. The CDR3 is 15 residues long. V lost 5 bases to trimming and J lost 4 bases, with 15 bases between them. Per germline, CDR1 SGHVS and CDR2 FQNEAQ. CDR3 nucleotides: TGTGCCAGCAGCGTTAGCCTCGGCGGGAATCAGCCCCAGCATTTT. This gives the protein CASSVSLGGNQPQHF.

The chain combines TRBV29-1 with TRBJ2-1, with 13 bases lining up with TRBD2. The germline V gene encodes CDR1 SQVTM and CDR2 ANQGSEA. CDR3 length: 14 amino acids. With V trimmed by 7 bases and J by 10 bases, 10 bases remained unmatched. The CDR3 loop is CSGTSGSAAGEQFF. CDR3 in DNA: TGCAGCGGGACTAGCGGGAGCGCGGCGGGGGAGCAGTTCTTC.

The chain couples TRBV10-3 to TRBJ2-1, with TRBD2 matching over 15 bases. Germline CDR1 and CDR2: ENHRY and SYGVKD. V shed 0 bases, J shed 7 bases, and the junction held 7 bases outside the gene matches. This CDR3 contains 18 residues. This CDR3 reads CAISESGTSGRKGNEQFF. The CDR3 DNA reads as TGTGCCATCAGTGAGTCAGGGACTAGCGGGAGGAAAGGGAATGAGCAGTTCTTC.

CDR3 bases: TGTGCCAGCAGCATCGGACTCGGCTACGAGCAGTACTTC. Amino acid sequence: CASSIGLGYEQYF. The chain carries TRBV11-2 and TRBJ2-7, with D perhaps matching TRBD2 (5 bases). CDR3 length: 13 amino acids. Germline V gene data show CDR1 as SGHAT and CDR2 as FQNNGV. The V end lost 5 bases, the J end lost 3 bases, and 11 bases lay between the germline ends.

The chain couples TRBV7-2 to TRBJ1-2; D is ambiguous. The CDR3 is 14 amino acids. Germline CDR1 is SGHTA and CDR2 is FQGNSA. Deletions cut 0 bases from V and 4 bases from J, with 9 bases between. The CDR3 sequence: CASSLAVSVYGYTF. The CDR3 region has the DNA TGTGCCAGCAGCTTAGCGGTTTCGGTCTATGGCTACACCTTC.

The chain carries TRBV28 and TRBJ2-7; D tentatively fits TRBD1 or TRBD2 (6 bases each). Germline V gene lookup returns CDR1 MDHEN and CDR2 SYDVKM. V was shortened by 2 bases and J by 0 bases, with 11 bases between the two germline ends. The CDR3 covers 15 residues. The CDR3 here is CASSLGGLNSYEQYF. In DNA form, the CDR3 reads TGTGCCAGCAGTTTAGGGGGGCTTAACTCCTACGAGCAGTACTTC.

In DNA form, the CDR3 reads TGTGCCAGCAGTGAAGGAACAGGGGGGGGAGAGACCCAGTACTTC. Translated: CASSEGTGGGETQYF. The chain joins TRBV6-1 to TRBJ2-5, with D perhaps matching TRBD1 (8 bases). The CDR3 totals 15 residues. Germline values: CDR1 MNHNS, CDR2 SASEGT. Trimming removed 1 base at V and 4 bases at J, with 13 bases between.

This clone was seen only a few times. The genes are TRBV6-1 and TRBJ2-5; D not resolved. V lost 5 bases and J 5 bases, leaving 12 bases between the germline ends. CDR3 length equals 13 residues. From germline, CDR1 is MNHNS and CDR2 SASEGT. The CDR3 sequence is CASSKERRETQYF. Here the CDR3 DNA reads TGTGCCAGCAGTAAGGAGAGACGGGAGACCCAGTACTTC.

CDR3 residues: CASSQTGTGGNTIYF. Here the CDR3 DNA reads TGTGCCAGCAGCCAAACCGGGACAGGAGGAAACACCATATATTTT. J is TRBJ1-3 and V is TRBV25-1; 8 nucleotides agree with TRBD1. The CDR3 covers 15 residues. The germline CDR1 and CDR2 sequences are MGHDK and SYGVNS. After removal of 6 bases from V and 4 bases from J, the junction contained 8 bases not matched to a gene.

Here the CDR3 reads CSVEDAGLAKNIQYF. The CDR3 DNA reads TGCAGCGTTGAAGATGCAGGCTTAGCCAAAAACATTCAGTACTTC. The rearrangement uses TRBV29-1 and TRBJ2-4; D is ambiguous. CDR3 length: 15 amino acids. V lost 0 bases to trimming and J lost 0 bases, with 9 bases between them. Per germline, CDR1 SQVTM and CDR2 ANQGSEA.

V gene TRBV13 combines with J gene TRBJ2-2; a possible D gene is TRBD1 (6 bases). With 9 bases removed from V and 5 bases from J, the gap between germline ends came to 25 bases. CDR3 length: 17 amino acids. The germline CDR1 and CDR2 sequences are PRHDT and FYEKMQ (reference sequence). The CDR3 DNA is TGTGCCAGTTCGAAGTCGTTCCTGGCAGGGGATACCGGGGAGCTGTTTTTT. Its translation: CASSKSFLAGDTGELFF.

The chain carries TRBV7-3 and TRBJ1-1; D ambiguous. The CDR3 is made up of 13 amino acids. Trimming shortened V by 3 bases and J by 1 base, and 6 bases separated the two germline ends. Germline CDR1 is SGHTA and CDR2 is FQGTGA. The CDR3 coding sequence is TGTGCCAGCAGCTTTCGTCGGAACACTGAAGCTTTCTTT. This sequence encodes CASSFRRNTEAFF.

The DNA for the CDR3 is TGCAGCGCGAACGAGGGCACAGATACGCAGTATTTT. This translates into CSANEGTDTQYF. The chain recombines TRBV29-1 with TRBJ2-3; the D is unclear. Deletions cut 7 bases from V and 1 base from J, with 9 bases between. Germline CDR1 is SQVTM and CDR2 is ANQGSEA. The CDR3 contains 12 residues.

The chain couples TRBV4-1 to TRBJ2-1, with TRBD1 as a possible D gene (5 bases). Between the trimmed V and J ends, which lost 1 base and 9 bases, there was a span of 16 bases. Germline-derived CDR1 and CDR2 are MGHRA and YSYEKL. CDR3 size: 15 residues. As DNA, the CDR3 is TGCGCCAGCAGCCAAGGGGGCCGAACTGGATTTGAGCAGTTCTTC. This gives the protein CASSQGGRTGFEQFF.

This clone was seen a few times. The chain links TRBV19 to TRBJ1-5; tentatively, D is TRBD1 (5 bases). The CDR3 extends over 16 amino acids. Trimming pared 3 bases from V and 1 base from J, leaving 13 bases between. CDR1 and CDR2 from the germline V gene are LNHDA and SQIVND (reference sequence). The CDR3 sequence is CASSMPGGRSNQPQHF. CDR3 DNA sequence: TGTGCCAGTAGTATGCCCGGGGGACGGAGCAATCAGCCCCAGCATTTT.

CDR3 bases: TGCAGCTTCAGTACTAGCGGGAGCGATACGCAGTATTTT. It translates to CSFSTSGSDTQYF. The chain joins TRBV29-1 to TRBJ2-3; 11 bases are a match to TRBD2. V lost 8 bases, J lost 6 bases, and 7 bases stayed unmatched. The CDR3 runs to 13 residues. Germline CDR1 reads SQVTM; CDR2 reads ANQGSEA.

This sequence joins TRBV5-4 and TRBJ2-1; TRBD2 matches 9 bases. The length of the CDR3 is 15 residues. Germline assignment: CDR1 SGHNT and CDR2 YYREEE (reference sequence). Unmatched junction bases numbered 6, after V lost 0 bases and J lost 8 bases. DNA for the CDR3: TGTGCCAGCAGCTTGGGGGGGACTAGCATCGATGAGCAGTTCTTC. Protein product: CASSLGGTSIDEQFF.

The J gene is TRBJ1-1, the V gene TRBV7-9; no firm D call. From germline, CDR1 is SEHNR and CDR2 FQNEAQ (reference sequence). Trimming stripped 4 bases from V and 4 bases from J, with 13 bases between. This CDR3 has 14 amino acids. The CDR3 coding sequence is TGTGCCAGCAGCTACCTTTCTACGGGCACTGAAGCTTTCTTT. This gives the protein CASSYLSTGTEAFF.

V gene TRBV28 combines with J gene TRBJ2-1, with D perhaps matching TRBD1 (6 bases). V lost 5 bases and J 0 bases, leaving 11 bases between the germline ends. The CDR3 sequence is 15 residues long. Per the germline V gene, CDR1 is MDHEN and CDR2 is SYDVKM. CDR3 protein: CASSGPDSSYNEQFF. The CDR3 bases are TGTGCCAGCAGTGGGCCGGACAGCTCCTACAATGAGCAGTTCTTC.

V and J are TRBV2 and TRBJ2-4; TRBD1 is a possible D gene (5 bases). Trimming cost V 5 bases and J 12 bases, with 14 bases left between them. This CDR3 region has 12 residues. The germline gives CDR1 SNHLY, CDR2 FYNNEI. CDR3 region: CASSPINGAQYF. CDR3 in DNA: TGTGCCAGCAGTCCGATTAATGGGGCTCAGTACTTC.

This rearrangement joins TRBV7-2 to TRBJ2-2; 14 positions agree with TRBD2. This CDR3 spans 17 amino acids. Germline lookup yields CDR1 SGHTA and CDR2 FQGNSA. J lost 5 bases, V lost 4 bases, and 6 bases had no gene match. This CDR3 reads CASSSRLAGGPTGELFF. DNA for the CDR3: TGTGCCAGCAGCTCGCGACTAGCGGGAGGGCCAACCGGGGAGCTGTTTTTT.

The chain combines TRBV7-6 with TRBJ2-7, with TRBD2 matching over 8 bases. The germline V gene has CDR1 SGHVS and CDR2 FNYEAQ. V dropped 5 bases and J dropped 4; count of bases not matched to a gene: 10. The CDR3 is 15 residues long. CDR3 nucleotides: TGTGCCAGCAGCATAGGTGGCGGGAGGTCATACGAGCAGTACTTC. Translating gives CASSIGGGRSYEQYF.

The chain links TRBV5-4 to TRBJ2-5; 9 bases fit TRBD2. J lost 7 bases, V lost 4 bases, and 11 bases had no gene match. The CDR3 length is 15 residues. Germline CDR1 SGHNT, CDR2 YYREEE (reference sequence). The CDR3 bases are TGTGCCAGCAGCGTATTAGCGGGAGCAATAGGGACCCAGTACTTC. Translation gives CASSVLAGAIGTQYF.

The chain uses TRBV5-4 and TRBJ2-7; D is unclear. The ends were cut back, 0 bases at V and 1 base at J, with 8 bases in the middle. This CDR3 contains 14 residues. Germline lookup yields CDR1 SGHNT and CDR2 YYREEE (reference sequence). The CDR3 region is CASSLEVGSYEQYF. CDR3 bases: TGTGCCAGCAGCTTGGAGGTCGGATCCTACGAGCAGTACTTC.

This chain uses TRBV25-1 with TRBJ1-2; D is unclear. This CDR3 has 13 amino acids. Germline V gene data show CDR1 as MGHDK and CDR2 as SYGVNS. V dropped 8 bases and J dropped 3 bases, with 13 bases sitting between them. The chain's CDR3 is CASGFGGYYGYTF. The CDR3 DNA reads as TGTGCCAGCGGCTTCGGTGGGTACTATGGCTACACCTTC.

The chain carries TRBV15 and TRBJ2-7; 9 nucleotides match TRBD1. The CDR3 sequence is 15 residues long. Losses at the gene ends were 5 bases for V and 4 bases for J; bases not matched to a gene: 9. Germline V gives CDR1 LNHNV, CDR2 YYDKDF (reference sequence). The CDR3 DNA sequence: TGTGCCACCAGCCTAACAGGGGGCCTTGGTTACGAGCAGTACTTC. This gives the protein CATSLTGGLGYEQYF.

The chain joins TRBV7-2 to TRBJ2-7, with 9 bases identical to TRBD2. The germline V gene encodes CDR1 SGHTA and CDR2 FQGNSA. The CDR3 sequence is 15 residues long. V shed 5 bases, J shed 0 bases, and the junction held 5 bases outside the gene matches. The CDR3 here is CASSLGLAYSYEQYF. The CDR3 bases are TGTGCCAGCAGCCTAGGACTAGCGTACTCCTACGAGCAGTACTTC.

The table lists this clone with a count of one. This rearrangement joins TRBV19 to TRBJ1-3; D is perhaps TRBD1 (5 bases). V lost 5 bases, J lost 1 base, and 9 bases lay in between. Looked up from germline, CDR1 is LNHDA and CDR2 is SQIVND (reference sequence). This CDR3 contains 14 residues. The CDR3 coding sequence is TGTGCCAGTAGTGAACAGGATTCTGGAAACACCATATATTTT. It yields the protein CASSEQDSGNTIYF.

The chain joins TRBV30 to TRBJ2-5, with D unresolved. This CDR3 is 12 amino acids long. Germline-derived CDR1 and CDR2 are GTSNPN and SVGIG (reference sequence). The V and J ends lost 0 bases and 5 bases respectively, with 7 bases between them. The CDR3 DNA sequence: TGTGCCTGGAGTGTTATGCGGGAGACCCAGTACTTC. Its translation: CAWSVMRETQYF.